The 17 T cell receptor beta chains given below trace back to one sample, sequenced in a study of blood T cell repertoires in COVID-19. TCRdb's table, derived via immunoSEQ multiplex PCR, lists solely in-frame clones and lacks some. The repertoire holds 300,000 to 350,000 clones, with roughly 90% as singletons. What was sequenced was peripheral blood. All receptors derive from a woman between 65 and 79 years old with COVID-19, enrolled during active disease.

The chain is built from TRBV7-9 and TRBJ1-4; weak D call: TRBD1 (5 bases). Trimming cost V 5 bases and J 7 bases, with 14 bases left between them. CDR1 SEHNR and CDR2 FQNEAQ come from the germline V gene (reference sequence). The CDR3 spans 14 residues. The CDR3 here is CASSPGGAVEKLFF. For the CDR3, the DNA is TGTGCCAGCAGCCCGGGCGGGGCTGTTGAAAAACTGTTTTTT.

The chain carries TRBV7-2 and TRBJ2-7, with D possibly matching TRBD1 (6 bases). Trimming took off 0 bases at V and 5 bases at J, with 14 bases between the two ends. Germline V lookup: CDR1 SGHTA, CDR2 FQGNSA. This CDR3 comprises 15 residues. DNA for the CDR3: TGTGCCAGCAGCTTAGCGGGGGCGCGACTCGACGAGCAGTACTTC. Its protein product is CASSLAGARLDEQYF.

The chain uses TRBV19 and TRBJ2-7, with TRBD2 as a possible D gene (5 bases). The germline gives CDR1 LNHDA, CDR2 SQIVND (reference sequence). Trimming cost V 7 bases and J 3 bases, with 22 bases left between them. The CDR3 runs 16 residues. The CDR3 nucleotides are TGTGCCAGTACCCCCCCGAAGGTGGGCGAGGGCTACGAGCAGTACTTC. This encodes CASTPPKVGEGYEQYF.

The chain has TRBV24-1 and TRBJ2-2; 10 positions match TRBD2. CDR1 is KGHDR and CDR2 is SFDVKD in the germline V gene. After removal of 6 bases from V and 4 bases from J, the junction contained 10 bases not matched to a gene. The CDR3 has 17 amino acids. The CDR3 DNA reads TGTGCCACCAGTTCGCAAGCGGGGGGGCTGAGCACCGGGGAGCTGTTTTTT. Protein: CATSSQAGGLSTGELFF.

The rearrangement links TRBV5-4 to TRBJ1-2; 8 bases match TRBD1. The junction had 9 bases not matched to a gene; V was cut back by 3 bases and J by 5 bases. The CDR3 runs 15 residues. Germline-derived CDR1 and CDR2 are SGHNT and YYREEE (reference sequence). CDR3 protein: CASSSPDRVGYGYTF. CDR3 bases: TGTGCCAGCAGCTCCCCGGACAGGGTTGGGTATGGCTACACCTTC.

The chain couples TRBV9 to TRBJ1-5; TRBD1 might be the D (5 bases). CDR1 is SGDLS, CDR2 YYNGEE, per germline. The CDR3 consists of 14 residues. V lost 0 bases to trimming and J lost 6 bases, with 10 bases between them. The CDR3 loop is CASSVDGGGQPQHF. CDR3 nucleotides: TGTGCCAGCAGCGTAGACGGGGGTGGTCAGCCCCAGCATTTT.

V is TRBV18 and J is TRBJ1-1; D may be TRBD1 (5 bases). This CDR3 spans 13 amino acids. Germline CDR1 is KGHSH and CDR2 is LQKENI. V lost 6 bases to trimming and J lost 4 bases, with 12 bases between them. CDR3 in DNA: TGTGCCAGCTCGTCGCAGGGCGGCACTGAAGCTTTCTTT. This gives the protein CASSSQGGTEAFF.

There are a few counts of this clone. The chain is built from TRBV7-2 and TRBJ2-3, with D maybe TRBD2 (6 bases). Germline V gene lookup returns CDR1 SGHTA and CDR2 FQGNSA. The CDR3 loop spans 16 amino acids. V was shortened by 5 bases and J by 2 bases, with 17 bases between the two germline ends. CDR3: CASSEHLAEITDTQYF. CDR3 in DNA: TGTGCCAGCAGCGAACATTTAGCGGAGATCACAGATACGCAGTATTTT.

V gene TRBV10-2 combines with J gene TRBJ2-5, with D possibly TRBD1 on 6 matching bases. The CDR3 runs 15 residues. Trimming stripped 3 bases from V and 5 bases from J, with 16 bases between. Germline V gene sequence: CDR1 WSHSY, CDR2 SAAADI. As DNA, the CDR3 is TGCGCCAGCAGTGAAGACAGGTTGAGTGGGGAGACCCAGTACTTC. It is translated as CASSEDRLSGETQYF.

This chain uses TRBV29-1 with TRBJ2-5; TRBD1 agrees at 8 bases. Germline CDR1 and CDR2: SQVTM and ANQGSEA. The CDR3 sequence is 12 residues long. Trimming cost V 7 bases and J 5 bases; bases outside gene matches: 6. CDR3 in amino acids: CSADRGGETQYF. The CDR3 coding sequence is TGCAGCGCAGACAGGGGCGGCGAGACCCAGTACTTC.

As for this clone: The same CDR3 is also encoded by other DNA sequences in this sample. This chain links TRBV19 with TRBJ2-6, with D possibly matching TRBD2 (5 bases). From germline, CDR1 is LNHDA and CDR2 SQIVND (reference sequence). V was pared by 1 base and J by 2 bases, with 9 bases between. CDR3 length equals 16 residues. In DNA, the CDR3 is TGTGCCAGTAGTATAGTGGGAGCGACTGGGGCCAACGTCCTGACTTTC. Protein: CASSIVGATGANVLTF.

Turning to this clone: An end of the junction differs from the germline gene, which may be a read error. The chain employs TRBV9 and TRBJ2-7, with D possibly being TRBD2 (6 bases). The V gene's germline CDR1 is SGDLS and CDR2 YYNGEE. This CDR3 comprises 14 residues. This CDR3 reads CASSGSREGGEQYF. The DNA for the CDR3 is TGTGCCAGTAGCGGAAGCAGGGAAGGTGGCGAGCAGTACTTC. Based on the CDR3 plus reference TRBV9 and TRBJ2-7, the full variable domain is DSGVTQTPKHLITATGQRVTLRCSPRSGDLSVYWYQQSLDQGLQFLIQYYNGEERAKGNILERFSAQQFPDLHSELNLSSLELGDSALYFCASSGSREGGEQYFGPGTRLTVT.

This rearrangement joins TRBV2 to TRBJ1-6; D call uncertain. The CDR3 is 14 residues long. Trimming stripped 2 bases from V and 7 bases from J, with 9 bases between. Germline V gene lookup returns CDR1 SNHLY and CDR2 FYNNEI. The chain's CDR3 is CASSEWYENSPLHF. CDR3 sequence (DNA): TGTGCCAGCAGTGAATGGTACGAGAATTCACCCCTCCACTTT.

The chain carries TRBV2 and TRBJ1-1; D not certain. V lost 6 bases, J lost 3 bases, and 8 bases lay in between. The germline V gene has CDR1 SNHLY and CDR2 FYNNEI. CDR3 length equals 12 residues. The CDR3: CASRQWDTEAFF. The DNA of the CDR3 is TGTGCCAGCAGACAGTGGGACACTGAAGCTTTCTTT. The full variable domain, in which reference TRBV2 and TRBJ1-1 provide the parts outside the CDR3, is EPEVTQTPSHQVTQMGQEVILRCVPISNHLYFYWYRQILGQKVEFLVSFYNNEISEKSEIFDDQFSVERPDGSNFTLKIRSTKLEDSAMYFCASRQWDTEAFFGQGTRLTVV.

The chain carries TRBV7-2 and TRBJ2-1, with 11 bases identical to TRBD2. The CDR3 runs to 16 residues. Trimming at V came to 4 bases and at J to 8 bases, leaving 10 bases not matched to a gene. Germline V gene lookup returns CDR1 SGHTA and CDR2 FQGNSA. Here the CDR3 DNA reads TGTGCCAGCAGCTCAAGGGCCCTAGCGGGGGGTGATGAGCAGTTCTTC. Its protein product is CASSSRALAGGDEQFF.

The rearrangement links TRBV10-1 to TRBJ1-3; 7 bases are shared with TRBD1. The CDR3 extends over 16 amino acids. With 6 bases clipped from V and 0 bases from J, the junction kept 8 bases outside the gene matches. The germline V gene encodes CDR1 WNHNN and CDR2 SYGVQD (reference sequence). CDR3 residues: CASSDGTAYSGNTIYF. The CDR3 DNA is TGCGCCAGCAGCGACGGGACAGCGTACTCTGGAAACACCATATATTTT.

The chain employs TRBV27 and TRBJ1-1, with TRBD1 matching over 10 bases. Germline lookup yields CDR1 MNHEY and CDR2 SMNVEV (reference sequence). This CDR3 contains 15 residues. V shed 1 base, J shed 3 bases, and the junction held 2 bases outside the gene matches. Here the CDR3 DNA reads TGTGCCAGCAGTTTATACGACAGGGGGCACACTGAAGCTTTCTTT. Protein: CASSLYDRGHTEAFF.